A selection of T cell receptor beta chains follows, all from one sample in a study of response to subunit inactivated influenza vaccine. TCRdb itself ran the RT-PCR reads through MiXCR, one entry per CDR3 protein. The sample lists roughly 500,000 distinct CDR3 sequences; less than 30% were seen once. Sequenced material: CD4+ T cells sorted from PBMCs, taken about 5 days after vaccination. Receptors originate from a man aged 50-60 years who received an inactivated influenza vaccine. Both conserved end residues are part of each CDR3. A D gene is named only where the DNA matches it firmly. Clone size is not always given. Where it is, it says once, few, many or a class for expanded clones.

v_call	d_call	clone_size	j_call	cdr3_aa	cdr3_nt
TRBV6-1	NA	few	TRBJ2-6	CASSKPPVSGANVLTF	TGTGCCAGCAGTAAACCCCCGGTCTCTGGGGCCAACGTCCTGACTTTC
TRBV12-3/TRBV12-4	TRBD2	NA	TRBJ2-5	CASTPGGGLSETQYF	TGTGCCAGCACCCCCGGGGGGGGGCTGTCAGAGACCCAGTACTTC
TRBV3-2	NA	NA	TRBJ1-1	CASCQGRQLNTEAFF	TGTGCCTCCTGCCAAGGTAGACAGTTGAACACTGAAGCTTTCTTT
TRBV30	NA	few	TRBJ1-2	CAWRPPGSYGYTF	TGTGCCTGGAGGCCACCAGGAAGCTATGGCTACACCTTC
TRBV7-3	TRBD2	few	TRBJ2-3	CASSPTPSAGGKHTQYF	TGTGCCAGCAGTCCCACCCCATCCGCGGGAGGGAAACATACGCAGTATTTT
TRBV5-1	TRBD2	NA	TRBJ2-6	CASSSPLGAGVPISGANVLTF	TGCGCCAGCAGCTCTCCTCTAGGAGCGGGGGTCCCGATCTCTGGGGCCAACGTCCTGACTTTC
TRBV7-9	NA	NA	TRBJ2-7	CASVSLYEQYF	TGTGCCAGCGTCAGCCTTTACGAGCAGTACTTC
TRBV20-1	NA	NA	TRBJ2-7	CSARNMPPYEQYF	TGCAGTGCTAGGAACATGCCCCCGTACGAGCAGTACTTC
TRBV27	TRBD1	NA	TRBJ2-3	CASSSLQGAGTDTQYF	TGTGCCAGCAGTTCCCTTCAGGGGGCCGGAACAGATACGCAGTATTTT
TRBV29-1	TRBD1	many	TRBJ2-4	CSAAAGQGRGGIQYF	TGCAGCGCGGCGGCGGGACAGGGTAGGGGGGGCATTCAGTACTTC
TRBV2	NA	many	TRBJ2-3	CASSEGTDTQYF	TGTGCCAGCAGTGAAGGGACAGATACGCAGTATTTT
TRBV20-1	TRBD2	few	TRBJ2-1	CCAKLEVGGGHYNEQFF	TGCTGTGCTAAGCTAGAGGTCGGGGGGGGCCATTACAATGAGCAGTTCTTC
TRBV18	NA	NA	TRBJ1-3	CASSPISGRSGNTIYF	TGTGCCAGCTCACCAATTTCTGGGCGCTCTGGAAACACCATATATTTT
TRBV19	NA	once	TRBJ2-1	CASSGRLGVGYNEQFF	TGTGCCAGTAGTGGGCGACTGGGGGTTGGGTACAATGAGCAGTTCTTC
TRBV20-1	NA	few	TRBJ2-7	CSARGKRDFTVQYF	TGCAGTGCTAGGGGGAAACGGGACTTCACGGTGCAGTACTTC
TRBV6-2/TRBV6-3	NA	few	TRBJ2-7	CASSRLGRGPYEQYF	TGTGCCAGCAGCCGCCTTGGCAGGGGACCCTACGAGCAGTACTTC
TRBV7-3	NA	few	TRBJ2-2	CASSPRLVTGELFF	TGTGCCAGCAGCCCTAGACTAGTCACCGGGGAGCTGTTTTTT
TRBV5-1	NA	few	TRBJ2-3	CASSLDGQRTDTQYF	TGCGCCAGCAGCTTGGACGGACAGCGCACAGATACGCAGTATTTT
TRBV5-5	NA	few	TRBJ1-3	CASSPGTLSSGNTIYF	TGTGCCAGCAGTCCCGGGACATTGAGCTCTGGAAACACCATATATTTT
TRBV20-1	NA	few	TRBJ2-7	CSARDLRAYEQYF	TGCAGTGCTAGAGATTTGAGAGCCTACGAGCAGTACTTC
TRBV6-2/TRBV6-3	NA	NA	TRBJ2-7	CASSYLRTAHYEQYF	TGTGCCAGCAGTTACCTGCGGACTGCGCACTACGAGCAGTACTTC
TRBV12-3/TRBV12-4	TRBD1	few	TRBJ2-7	CASSRTGRVYEQYF	TGTGCCAGCAGCAGGACAGGGCGGGTCTACGAGCAGTACTTC
TRBV10-3	TRBD1	NA	TRBJ2-7	CAISDPGTGGYEQYF	TGTGCCATCAGTGACCCCGGGACAGGTGGCTACGAGCAGTACTTC